A selection of T cell receptor beta chains follows, all from one sample in a study of T cell repertoires in cytomegalovirus infection. Using its own MiXCR run on the reads, TCRdb lists one record per CDR3 protein. This table holds 450,000 to 550,000 distinct CDR3 sequences, approximately 42% found once. Their cognate antigens are unknown. The sample was cultured PBMCs, taken from culture after CMV antigen stimulation. These receptors were obtained from a human donor in good health (CMV status not recorded). Some clones in this sample may be carry-over from other donors' samples. Both conserved end residues are part of each CDR3. The order of the fields is J gene, V gene, D gene, CDR3 length, clone size, CDR3 protein, CDR3 DNA. The D gene is left open where the match is weak. Size is stated for part of the rows, as once, few or many counts, or as a class when the clone is expanded.

TRBJ2-7 | TRBV11-2 | TRBD2 | 16 | few | CASSLLGGSGSYEQYF | TGTGCCAGCAGCTTATTAGGGGGTAGCGGGAGCTACGAGCAGTACTTC
TRBJ2-1 | TRBV6-1 | NA | 15 | NA | CASSTWRASYNEQFF | TGTGCCAGCAGCACTTGGAGGGCTTCATACAATGAGCAGTTCTTC
TRBJ1-2 | TRBV2 | NA | 10 | once | CASGDYGYTF | TGTGCCAGCGGAGACTATGGCTACACCTTC
TRBJ2-7 | TRBV7-8 | TRBD1 | 18 | few | CANSQVKIRDRGTYEQYF | TGTGCCAACAGCCAAGTTAAAATCCGGGACAGGGGAACCTACGAGCAGTACTTC
TRBJ2-1 | TRBV7-6 | NA | 13 | NA | CASSAERGEEQFF | TGTGCCAGCAGCGCGGAAAGAGGGGAAGAGCAGTTCTTC
TRBJ1-4 | TRBV7-9 | TRBD1 | 15 | NA | CASSSDRATNEKLFF | TGTGCCAGCAGCTCGGACAGGGCAACTAATGAAAAACTGTTTTTT
TRBJ2-1 | TRBV7-2 | TRBD2 | 15 | NA | CASSLQTSGTDEQFF | TGTGCCAGCAGCTTACAGACTAGCGGGACGGATGAGCAGTTCTTC
TRBJ2-2 | TRBV6-6 | NA | 17 | NA | CASSPSLTDMGTGELFF | TGTGCCAGCAGTCCTTCCCTTACCGATATGGGGACCGGGGAGCTGTTTTTT
TRBJ2-7 | TRBV7-7 | TRBD2 | 15 | NA | CASSPGLAGIDEQYF | TGTGCCAGCAGCCCAGGACTAGCGGGAATAGACGAGCAGTACTTC
TRBJ1-2 | TRBV7-2 | NA | 15 | few | CASSLVAGTSGGYTF | TGTGCCAGCAGCTTAGTAGCCGGGACATCCGGTGGCTACACCTTC
TRBJ2-1 | TRBV2 | NA | 14 | NA | CASMRELGYNEQFF | TGTGCCAGCATGAGGGAGTTGGGCTACAATGAGCAGTTCTTC
TRBJ2-1 | TRBV7-6 | TRBD2 | 16 | NA | CASSSVLAGRYNEQFF | TGTGCCAGCAGCTCGGTCCTAGCGGGTCGCTACAATGAGCAGTTCTTC
TRBJ1-5 | TRBV6-5 | TRBD1 | 14 | NA | CASTPGGPNQPQHF | TGTGCCAGCACTCCAGGGGGTCCCAATCAGCCCCAGCATTTT